Listed below are T cell receptor beta chains from one sample, sequenced in a study of T-cell memory formation after mild COVID-19. TCRdb fed the 5' RACE reads into MiXCR, producing one record per CDR3 protein. The sample has just over 400,000 distinct CDR3 sequences, less than 25% seen once. The sample consisted of PBMCs or a T cell subset sorted from them (not recorded which). The receptors were gathered from an adult woman who had mild COVID-19 (a few samples of this study predate the infection). Cell type and time point are not known. Each CDR3 is given with its conserved first and last residue. D genes are given only for firm matches. The listing skips clone size in some rows; elsewhere it reads once, few, many or a size class.

v_call | clone_size | d_call | cdr3_aa
TRBV20-1 | NA | NA | CSARGGWGRPTNEQFF
TRBV24-1 | few | NA | CATSPTGGRQQPQHF
TRBV29-1 | few | NA | CSVPETNEETQYF
TRBV12-3/TRBV12-4 | NA | NA | CASSDGPMNTEAFF
TRBV20-1 | few | NA | CSARWSRGNNEQFF
TRBV5-1 | few | NA | CASSLAGFLTAYQETQYF
TRBV20-1 | few | NA | CSAWAVPYEQYF
TRBV6-5 | NA | TRBD1 | CASKGQGLSGANVLTF
TRBV19 | few | NA | CASSISTGVYNEQFF
TRBV9 | NA | TRBD2 | CASSVAGGGPDNEQFF
TRBV12-3/TRBV12-4 | NA | NA | CASSPGGGRGNTEAFF
TRBV7-8 | NA | NA | CASSFGGDGYTF
TRBV20-1 | few | TRBD2 | CSATKTSGLGNEQFF
TRBV9 | few | NA | CASSVTPGRDYGYTF
TRBV6-5 | NA | TRBD1 | CASRGQGLDEQYF
TRBV7-2 | NA | NA | CASSEGKGDTQYF
TRBV7-9 | NA | NA | CASSRIETVDIQYF
TRBV19 | few | NA | CASSLPGAVGYNEQFF
TRBV7-3 | NA | TRBD2 | CASSHRSSGVYNEQFF
TRBV5-4 | NA | NA | CASSSQGQSEQYF
TRBV20-1 | NA | NA | CSARGQHRETQYF
TRBV9 | few | NA | CASSPAGFSSGANVLTF
TRBV11-2 | NA | TRBD2 | CASSSTGTSQETQYF
TRBV12-3/TRBV12-4 | few | NA | CASRRRVRWFTDTQYF